What follows are 2 T cell receptor beta chains derived from one specimen sequenced in a study of beta chain features in type 1 diabetes. Since all of the isolated RNA was reverse transcribed, expressed TCRB transcripts were what got sequenced. TCRdb keeps only in-frame clones here, not all; method: immunoSEQ multiplex PCR. Of about 900,000 clones in the sample, about 17% are singletons; the top ten hold 0.023%. Sequencing was done on a sample of naive CD4+ T cells from blood. Receptors originate from a woman between 18 and 29 years old in good health.

The gene calls are TRBV11-2 and TRBJ2-2; 8 nucleotides align to TRBD1. Germline assignment: CDR1 SGHAT and CDR2 FQNNGV. V lost 5 bases to trimming and J lost 2 bases; unmatched junction nucleotides: 7. The CDR3 length is 16 residues. CDR3 bases: TGTGCCAGCAGCCGCGGACAGGGAACTAACACCGGGGAGCTGTTTTTT. Translating gives CASSRGQGTNTGELFF.

In this sample, this clone turned up a few times. The chain is built from TRBV9 and TRBJ2-3; TRBD2 aligns across 7 bases. CDR3 length: 13 amino acids. Germline CDR1 SGDLS, CDR2 YYNGEE. Trimming took 4 bases from V and 6 from J; bases not matched to a gene: 5. This CDR3 is CASSRREPDTQYF. CDR3 DNA sequence: TGTGCCAGCAGCAGGCGGGAGCCGGATACGCAGTATTTT.